This entry is about one TCR beta chain. Its antigen remains unknown. This CDR3 spans 14 amino acids. The V gene lost 5 bases and the J gene lost 6 bases, with 13 bases spanning the gap. The germline V gene encodes CDR1 SEHNR and CDR2 FQNEAQ (reference sequence). Measured with immunoSEQ multiplex PCR; TCRdb has only the in-frame clones, and not every one. The table lists over 120,000 clones, over 80% of them singletons. This entry is derived from a study of cytomegalovirus exposure and HLA in healthy donors. Study-wide results and limits: The tendency of first-cohort TCR clusters to co-occur in the 120 validation repertoires was the finding of a later analysis. The study designated 150 or so TCR beta chains cytomegalovirus-associated.

The chain uses TRBV7-9 and TRBJ1-4, with a tentative D call TRBD1 (6 bases). The sequencing input was PBMCs. The sequence came from a young man in good health and CMV-seropositive. As DNA, the CDR3 is TGTGCCAGCAGCCCAGGGGTATCAGATGAAAAACTGTTTTTT. This translates into CASSPGVSDEKLFF.